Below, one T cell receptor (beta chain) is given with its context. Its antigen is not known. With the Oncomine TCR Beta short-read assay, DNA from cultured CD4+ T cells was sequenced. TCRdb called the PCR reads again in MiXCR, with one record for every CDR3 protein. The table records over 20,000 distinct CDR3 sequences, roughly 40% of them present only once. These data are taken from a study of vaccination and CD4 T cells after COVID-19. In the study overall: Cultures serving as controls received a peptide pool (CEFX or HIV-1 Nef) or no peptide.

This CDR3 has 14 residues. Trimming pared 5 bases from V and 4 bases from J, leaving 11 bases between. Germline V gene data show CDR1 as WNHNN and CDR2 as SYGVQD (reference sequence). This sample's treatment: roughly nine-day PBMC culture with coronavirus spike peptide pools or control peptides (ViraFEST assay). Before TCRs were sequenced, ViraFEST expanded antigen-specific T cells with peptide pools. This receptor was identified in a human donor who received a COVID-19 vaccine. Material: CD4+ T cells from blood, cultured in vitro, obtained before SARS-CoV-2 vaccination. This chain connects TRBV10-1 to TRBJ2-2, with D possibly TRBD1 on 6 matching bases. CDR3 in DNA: TGCGCCAGCAGTAAACAGGGTGCCACCGGGGAGCTGTTTTTT. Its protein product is CASSKQGATGELFF.